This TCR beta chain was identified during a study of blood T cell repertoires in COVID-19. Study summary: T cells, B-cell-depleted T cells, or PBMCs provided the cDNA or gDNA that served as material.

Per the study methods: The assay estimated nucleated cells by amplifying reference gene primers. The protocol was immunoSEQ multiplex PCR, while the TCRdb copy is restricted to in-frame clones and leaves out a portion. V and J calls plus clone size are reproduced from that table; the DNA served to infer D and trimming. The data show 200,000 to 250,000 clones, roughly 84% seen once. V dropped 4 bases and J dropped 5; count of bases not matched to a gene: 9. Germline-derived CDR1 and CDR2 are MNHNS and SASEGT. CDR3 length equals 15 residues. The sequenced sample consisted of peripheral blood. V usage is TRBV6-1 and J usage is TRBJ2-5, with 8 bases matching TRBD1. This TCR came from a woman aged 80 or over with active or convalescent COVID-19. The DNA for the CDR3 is TGTGCCAGCAGTGGAGCAACAGGGGGGCGGGAGACCCAGTACTTC. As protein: CASSGATGGRETQYF.